Listed below are T cell receptor beta chains from one sample, sequenced in a study of blood T cells in healthy people across ages. Via MiXCR, TCRdb re-called the 5' RACE reads, giving one row per CDR3 protein. The sample comprises fewer than 1,200,000 distinct CDR3 sequences, under 30% of which are singletons, and 0.65% to 0.75% rests with the top ten. These same data were also listed under a study on T cells of mothers and their children.

Sequenced input: blood. All receptors derive from a girl aged 2-10 years in good health. Each CDR3 is given with its conserved first and last residue. The order of the fields is clone size, D gene, V gene, J gene, CDR3 protein, CDR3 DNA. A D gene is named only where the DNA matches it firmly. Size is stated for part of the rows, as once, few or many counts, or as a class when the clone is expanded.

>few|-|TRBV29-1|TRBJ1-1
CSVHITFNTEAFF
TGCAGCGTGCACATAACCTTTAACACTGAAGCTTTCTTT
>few|-|TRBV6-1|TRBJ2-1
CASWSYRANEQFF
TGTGCCAGCTGGTCTTACAGGGCCAATGAGCAGTTCTTC
>-|-|TRBV2|TRBJ2-1
CASSEAEDGAGLRDEQFF
TGTGCCAGCAGTGAAGCGGAGGATGGGGCAGGGCTCCGGGATGAGCAGTTCTTC
>-|TRBD2|TRBV6-5|TRBJ2-1
CASLRIAGGTNEQFF
TGTGCCAGCCTTAGAATAGCGGGAGGCACGAATGAGCAGTTCTTC
>few|-|TRBV29-1|TRBJ2-7
CSVRWWNEYEQYF
TGCAGCGTGCGATGGTGGAACGAGTACGAGCAGTACTTC
>few|-|TRBV20-1|TRBJ1-1
CSLTPFRGWGRGTEAFF
TGCAGTCTCACCCCATTCCGGGGTTGGGGCCGTGGCACTGAAGCTTTCTTT
>-|TRBD1|TRBV6-4|TRBJ2-1
CASSDDGTGAEQFF
TGTGCCAGCAGTGACGACGGCACAGGGGCTGAGCAGTTCTTC
>-|TRBD1|TRBV7-9|TRBJ2-5
CASSPPQGDVVQETQYF
TGTGCCAGCAGCCCTCCCCAGGGGGATGTGGTGCAGGAGACCCAGTACTTC
>few|TRBD2|TRBV7-2|TRBJ2-5
CASSLQGRGTQETQYF
TGTGCCAGCAGCCTCCAAGGGCGGGGGACCCAAGAGACCCAGTACTTC
>-|TRBD1|TRBV11-3|TRBJ2-3
CATSGAGGLGDTQYF
TGTGCCACCTCAGGGGCAGGGGGTTTGGGAGATACGCAGTATTTT
>-|TRBD2|TRBV7-2|TRBJ2-7
CASSPKGLAGGLAYEQYF
TGTGCCAGCAGCCCTAAGGGACTAGCGGGAGGACTCGCCTACGAGCAGTACTTC
>-|TRBD2|TRBV11-2|TRBJ2-1
CASSPDPEAGAYNEQFF
TGTGCCAGCAGCCCAGATCCGGAGGCGGGAGCCTACAATGAGCAGTTCTTC
>-|-|TRBV24-1|TRBJ2-7
CATSDFIRQGRHEQYF
TGTGCCACCAGTGATTTCATCCGGCAGGGGAGACACGAGCAGTACTTC
>-|TRBD1|TRBV5-1|TRBJ2-3
CASSLGTGGEATQYF
TGCGCCAGCAGCTTGGGGACAGGGGGCGAAGCTACGCAGTATTTT
>-|-|TRBV13|TRBJ2-7
CASSWGADSYEQYF
TGTGCCAGCAGCTGGGGCGCGGACTCCTACGAGCAGTACTTC
>few|TRBD1|TRBV9|TRBJ2-1
CASSVEGQGVTDEQFF
TGTGCCAGCAGCGTAGAGGGACAGGGGGTGACCGATGAGCAGTTCTTC
>-|TRBD1|TRBV5-1|TRBJ1-3
CASSSTPDRVSGNTIYF
TGCGCCAGCAGCTCCACCCCGGACAGGGTCTCTGGAAACACCATATATTTT
>once|-|TRBV27|TRBJ2-7
CASSIDSYYEQYF
TGTGCCAGCAGTATAGACAGCTACTACGAGCAGTACTTC
>few|-|TRBV5-1|TRBJ2-2
CASSRVYTGELFF
TGCGCCAGCAGCCGAGTGTACACCGGGGAGCTGTTTTTT
>-|TRBD2|TRBV20-1|TRBJ2-3
CSAQDPTSGDTQYF
TGCAGTGCTCAGGACCCTACTAGCGGAGATACGCAGTATTTT
>once|TRBD2|TRBV5-1|TRBJ2-1
CASSIDSGYDEQFF
TGCGCCAGCAGCATCGATAGCGGGTATGATGAGCAGTTCTTC
>few|-|TRBV18|TRBJ2-5
CASSPPAGGFYRETQYF
TGTGCCAGCTCACCACCAGCCGGAGGTTTTTACCGAGAGACCCAGTACTTC
>-|-|TRBV9|TRBJ2-2
CASSSRAPTGELFF
TGTGCCAGCAGCTCCCGAGCCCCAACCGGGGAGCTGTTTTTT
>few|-|TRBV6-2/TRBV6-3|TRBJ2-3
CASTIGGGGTDTQYF
TGTGCCAGCACTATTGGAGGGGGAGGCACAGATACGCAGTATTTT
>few|-|TRBV7-9|TRBJ2-3
CASSSLGKADTQYF
TGTGCCAGCAGCTCATTGGGGAAGGCAGATACGCAGTATTTT
>many|-|TRBV3-1|TRBJ2-7
CASSQASYEQYF
TGTGCCAGCAGCCAAGCCTCCTACGAGCAGTACTTC
>few|-|TRBV29-1|TRBJ2-7
CSVEKNRGYEQYF
TGCAGCGTTGAAAAGAATAGGGGCTACGAGCAGTACTTC
>-|TRBD2|TRBV12-5|TRBJ2-1
CASDPQGTSFYNEQFF
TGTGCTAGTGACCCTCAAGGGACTAGTTTCTACAATGAGCAGTTCTTC
>-|-|TRBV27|TRBJ2-2
CASSLWDNTGELFF
TGTGCCAGCAGTTTATGGGATAACACCGGGGAGCTGTTTTTT
>few|-|TRBV2|TRBJ2-2
CASRNFLLVTGELFF
TGTGCCAGCAGGAATTTTCTGCTGGTCACCGGGGAGCTGTTTTTT
>-|-|TRBV27|TRBJ1-5
CASSKTETYGASNQPQHF
TGTGCCAGTTCCAAGACAGAAACTTATGGTGCGAGCAATCAGCCCCAGCATTTT
>few|-|TRBV28|TRBJ1-4
CASSLVAGSNEKLFF
TGTGCCAGCAGTTTAGTGGCAGGATCAAATGAAAAACTGTTTTTT
>few|-|TRBV20-1|TRBJ2-7
CSASGDGDYEQYF
TGCAGTGCTAGCGGGGATGGGGACTACGAGCAGTACTTC
>-|-|TRBV6-5|TRBJ2-5
CASSYGGKRETQYF
TGTGCCAGCAGTTACGGGGGTAAAAGGGAGACCCAGTACTTC
>-|-|TRBV7-9|TRBJ1-5
CASSHTFGQPQHF
TGTGCCAGCAGCCACACGTTCGGTCAGCCCCAGCATTTT
>few|-|TRBV5-4|TRBJ1-2
CASSSIPGPGDGYTF
TGTGCCAGCAGCTCAATACCGGGTCCAGGCGATGGCTACACCTTC
>-|TRBD1|TRBV24-1|TRBJ1-4
CATSGQGNWEKLFF
TGTGCCACCAGTGGACAGGGGAATTGGGAAAAACTGTTTTTT
>-|TRBD1|TRBV4-1|TRBJ2-7
CASSRLNQGANTYEQYF
TGCGCCAGCAGCCGTCTTAATCAGGGGGCCAATACTTACGAGCAGTACTTC
>few|-|TRBV27|TRBJ2-1
CASSLPAWGPDNEQFF
TGTGCCAGCAGCTTACCAGCTTGGGGGCCCGACAATGAGCAGTTCTTC
>-|-|TRBV9|TRBJ2-3
CASSVFYGKLTDTQYF
TGTGCCAGCAGCGTATTCTACGGGAAACTCACAGATACGCAGTATTTT
>-|-|TRBV3-1|TRBJ2-7
CASSDHRWEQYF
TGTGCCAGCAGCGACCATAGATGGGAGCAGTACTTC
>many|TRBD2|TRBV29-1|TRBJ2-1
CSVEWGTSAHNEQFF
TGCAGCGTTGAATGGGGGACTAGCGCCCACAATGAGCAGTTCTTC
>few|-|TRBV4-3|TRBJ2-2
CASSLDQVGTGELFF
TGCGCCAGCAGCCTCGACCAGGTCGGCACCGGGGAGCTGTTTTTT
>few|TRBD2|TRBV4-1|TRBJ2-1
CASSPTSETYNEQFF
TGCGCCAGCAGCCCGACTAGCGAAACCTACAATGAGCAGTTCTTC
>many|-|TRBV28|TRBJ1-6
CASSLGTSYNSPLHF
TGTGCCAGCAGTTTAGGGACCTCCTATAATTCACCCCTCCACTTT